The 23 T cell receptor beta chains below all came from one sample that was sequenced in a study of neoadjuvant nivolumab and ipilimumab in lung cancer. The method was immunoSEQ multiplex PCR; TCRdb's version includes in-frame clones alone and lacks a portion of them. The table includes around 7,700 clones, about 76% detected once. The sample here was adjacent normal lung tissue, taken after neoadjuvant nivolumab, alone or with ipilimumab, at or shortly before surgery. These receptors were taken from an adult with non-small cell lung cancer.

The chain combines TRBV7-2 with TRBJ1-1; 7 bases match TRBD1. CDR3 length: 14 amino acids. V shed 1 base, J shed 4 bases, and the junction held 3 bases outside the gene matches. Germline V gene sequence: CDR1 SGHTA, CDR2 FQGNSA. The chain's CDR3 is CASSLVPGGTEAFF. CDR3 DNA: TGTGCCAGCAGCTTAGTGCCAGGGGGCACTGAAGCTTTCTTT.

This chain uses TRBV27 with TRBJ2-4; D unresolved. In germline, CDR1 is MNHEY, CDR2 SMNVEV (reference sequence). The CDR3 is 14 residues long. V was clipped by 3 bases and J by 0 bases, with 6 bases between them. DNA of the CDR3: TGTGCCAGCAGTTTGCAGCTAGCCAAAAACATTCAGTACTTC. It codes for CASSLQLAKNIQYF.

The chain employs TRBV27 and TRBJ1-6, with a possible D match to TRBD1 (5 bases). The CDR3 sequence is 15 residues long. Per germline, CDR1 MNHEY and CDR2 SMNVEV (reference sequence). V was cut by 6 bases and J by 2 bases, with 11 bases left in between. CDR3 in DNA: TGTGCCAGCAGCGGGGGGGGTGCCTATAATTCACCCCTCCACTTT. Amino acids: CASSGGGAYNSPLHF.

The rearrangement joins TRBV5-6 to TRBJ1-2, with a weak D call TRBD1 (6 bases). Trimming shortened V by 4 bases and J by 1 base, and 17 bases separated the two germline ends. Germline V gives CDR1 SGHDT, CDR2 YYEEEE. The CDR3 totals 16 residues. This CDR3 is CASSLRYRDINYGYTF. As DNA, the CDR3 is TGTGCCAGCAGCCTCCGCTACAGGGACATTAACTATGGCTACACCTTC.

This clone was picked up a small number of times. V and J are TRBV5-1 and TRBJ1-2; the D gene is possibly TRBD1 (6 bases). The CDR3 is 13 residues long. In germline, CDR1 is SGHRS, CDR2 YFSETQ. With 0 bases removed from V and 6 bases from J, the gap between germline ends came to 9 bases. CDR3 sequence: CASSLGQGNGYTF. For the CDR3, the DNA is TGCGCCAGCAGCTTGGGGCAGGGGAATGGCTACACCTTC. The whole variable domain, filled in from reference TRBV5-1 and TRBJ1-2, reads KAGVTQTPRYLIKTRGQQVTLSCSPISGHRSVSWYQQTPGQGLQFLFEYFSETQRNKGNFPGRFSGRQFSNSRSEMNVSTLELGDSALYLCASSLGQGNGYTFGSGTRLTVV.

The rearrangement uses TRBV27 and TRBJ1-2; 7 bases map to TRBD1. The germline CDR1 and CDR2 sequences are MNHEY and SMNVEV (reference sequence). CDR3 length equals 13 residues. The V and J ends lost 2 bases and 5 bases, in that order; junction bases with no gene match: 2. CDR3 region: CASSLKGAYGYTF. The CDR3 bases are TGTGCCAGCAGTTTAAAGGGGGCGTATGGCTACACCTTC.

The chain has TRBV29-1 and TRBJ2-7, with D perhaps matching TRBD1 or TRBD2 (6 bases each). The germline gives CDR1 SQVTM, CDR2 ANQGSEA. V was shortened by 0 bases and J by 0 bases, with 18 bases between the two germline ends. The CDR3 has 17 residues. The DNA for the CDR3 is TGCAGCGTTGAAGATCTGGGAGGCTCAGGGGTCTCCTACGAGCAGTACTTC. This encodes CSVEDLGGSGVSYEQYF.

The chain combines TRBV4-1 with TRBJ2-7, with 8 bases identical to TRBD1. This CDR3 is 14 amino acids long. Per the germline V gene, CDR1 is MGHRA and CDR2 is YSYEKL. The CDR3 DNA follows: TGCGCAAGCGGGTCCGGGACAGGATCCTACGAGCAGTACTTC. Translated: CASGSGTGSYEQYF.

This clone was counted once. The rearrangement links TRBV15 to TRBJ1-3, with a possible D match to TRBD1 (5 bases). The CDR3 sequence is 15 residues long. The V and J ends lost 0 bases and 1 base respectively, with 7 bases between them. Germline V lookup: CDR1 LNHNV, CDR2 YYDKDF (reference sequence). This CDR3 reads CATSREGVSGNTIYF. Written as DNA, the CDR3 is TGTGCCACCAGCAGAGAAGGGGTTTCTGGAAACACCATATATTTT.

This chain joins TRBV30 and TRBJ2-5; D may match TRBD1 or TRBD2 (5 bases each). The CDR3 is 16 residues long. V was shortened by 3 bases and J by 4 bases, with 21 bases between the two germline ends. CDR1 is GTSNPN and CDR2 is SVGIG in the germline V gene (reference sequence). The CDR3 DNA is TGTGCCTGGAGCCGACAAGGGGACCCGAAAGCAGAGACCCAGTACTTC. It yields the protein CAWSRQGDPKAETQYF.

This clone occurred a few times. V and J are TRBV10-3 and TRBJ1-2, with D possibly matching TRBD1 (5 bases). The CDR3 extends over 11 amino acids. The germline gives CDR1 ENHRY, CDR2 SYGVKD. Trimming took off 7 bases at V and 10 bases at J, with 13 bases between the two ends. The CDR3 loop is CAIMGDLYYTF. CDR3 bases: TGTGCCATCATGGGGGACCTTTACTACACCTTC.

V is TRBV4-3 and J is TRBJ2-5, with no clear D. The CDR3 runs 15 residues. The V and J ends lost 1 base and 2 bases respectively, with 11 bases between them. The germline CDR1 and CDR2 sequences are LGHNA and YSLEER. CDR3 region: CASSQVKSAQETQYF. CDR3 in DNA: TGCGCCAGCAGCCAAGTAAAGTCCGCTCAAGAGACCCAGTACTTC.

The chain is built from TRBV5-6 and TRBJ1-5, with 9 bases aligning to TRBD1. V lost 4 bases to trimming and J lost 2 bases; unmatched junction nucleotides: 1. This CDR3 is built from 14 residues. Germline CDR1 is SGHDT and CDR2 is YYEEEE. Here the CDR3 DNA reads TGTGCCAGCAGCCGGACAGGGGGCAATCAGCCCCAGCATTTT. It codes for CASSRTGGNQPQHF.

This clone has just a few counts. This chain connects TRBV18 to TRBJ2-4, with TRBD1 matching 7 bases. Germline trimming cut 1 base from V and 7 bases from J; bases unmatched to any gene: 4. The CDR3 is 14 amino acids. CDR1 and CDR2 (germline): KGHSH, LQKENI. The CDR3 DNA reads as TGTGCCAGCTCACCACAACAGGGGTTGAACATTCAGTACTTC. Amino acids: CASSPQQGLNIQYF.

This chain connects TRBV5-1 to TRBJ2-3; D could derive from TRBD1 or TRBD2 (5 bases each). V was shortened by 0 bases and J by 2 bases, with 7 bases between the two germline ends. This CDR3 is built from 14 residues. Per the germline V gene, CDR1 is SGHRS and CDR2 is YFSETQ. The CDR3 reads CASSLVGVTDTQYF. The CDR3 DNA reads as TGCGCCAGCAGCTTGGTGGGGGTCACAGATACGCAGTATTTT.

CDR3 nucleotide sequence: TGTGCCAGCCCCAGTAGACAGGCCCCCTACGAGCAGTACTTC. Translation gives CASPSRQAPYEQYF. The V and J genes are TRBV27 and TRBJ2-7; D may be TRBD1 (6 bases). Germline CDR1 and CDR2: MNHEY and SMNVEV (reference sequence). The CDR3 totals 14 residues. Between the trimmed V and J ends, which lost 8 bases and 2 bases, there was a span of 16 bases.

A few counts support this clone. This chain links TRBV28 with TRBJ1-5; unclear D gene. This CDR3 has 12 amino acids. The V gene's germline CDR1 is MDHEN and CDR2 SYDVKM. V was cut by 5 bases and J by 4 bases, with 6 bases left in between. The CDR3 DNA sequence: TGTGCCAGCAGTCCTCAGAATCAGCCCCAGCATTTT. This codes for CASSPQNQPQHF.

This clone was counted once. The chain recombines TRBV6-5 with TRBJ1-5; D gene uncertain. The CDR3 has 13 residues. Germline V gene lookup returns CDR1 MNHEY and CDR2 SVGAGI. Trimming took 4 bases from V and 4 from J, leaving 8 bases between them. The CDR3 loop reads CASSWHSNQPQHF. CDR3 DNA: TGTGCCAGCAGTTGGCACAGTAATCAGCCCCAGCATTTT.

This clone occurred a few times. The chain employs TRBV5-8 and TRBJ1-1; tentative D call: TRBD1 (5 bases). Trimming took 4 bases from V and 1 from J, leaving 17 bases between them. Germline V gene data show CDR1 as SGHTS and CDR2 as YDEGEE. CDR3 size: 16 residues. CDR3 region: CASSLQSNTGNTEAFF. For the CDR3, the DNA is TGTGCCAGCAGCCTCCAATCAAATACAGGGAACACTGAAGCTTTCTTT.

This rearrangement joins TRBV9 to TRBJ2-7, with TRBD1 identical over 8 bases. Germline V gene lookup returns CDR1 SGDLS and CDR2 YYNGEE. With V trimmed by 3 bases and J by 4 bases, 3 bases remained unmatched. The CDR3 is made up of 13 amino acids. The CDR3 DNA sequence: TGTGCCAGCAGCGGCGACAGGGGTTACGAGCAGTACTTC. Translated, it gives CASSGDRGYEQYF.

This chain uses TRBV6-1 with TRBJ1-1, with 12 bases lining up with TRBD1. V was pared by 4 bases and J by 10 bases, with 4 bases of the junction left unmatched. The CDR3 runs 13 residues. Germline V lookup: CDR1 MNHNS, CDR2 SASEGT. The CDR3 region has the DNA TGTGCCAGCAGTGCGGGACAGGGGGCGCGAGCTTTCTTT. This gives the protein CASSAGQGARAFF.

The chain combines TRBV27 with TRBJ2-1, with 11 bases matching TRBD2. With 0 bases clipped from V and 12 bases from J, the junction kept 7 bases outside the gene matches. From germline, CDR1 is MNHEY and CDR2 SMNVEV (reference sequence). The CDR3 is 15 amino acids. CDR3 amino acids: CASSLSISGGAGQFF. As DNA, the CDR3 is TGTGCCAGCAGTTTATCGATTAGCGGGGGGGCCGGGCAGTTCTTC.

The gene calls are TRBV5-1 and TRBJ1-2, with 8 bases aligning to TRBD1. Germline V gives CDR1 SGHRS, CDR2 YFSETQ. The CDR3 is 13 residues long. Losses at the gene ends were 4 bases for V and 4 bases for J; bases not matched to a gene: 3. In DNA form, the CDR3 reads TGCGCCAGCAGCCCGGACAGGGCCTATGGCTACACCTTC. Encoded protein: CASSPDRAYGYTF.